A single TCR beta chain is shown here with its context. Its antigen is unidentified. PCR involved 60 Vbeta and 13 Jbeta primers. In the study's own analysis: Roughly 11 million shared chains were among around 80 million unique TCR beta chains counted in a later analysis. Profiling relied on immunoSEQ multiplex PCR, and the TCRdb table lists in-frame clones only, not all of them. Clonal size and the V and J genes are those of that table, whereas D and trimming came from the DNA. The sample shows under 150,000 clones, about 74% of them seen only once. Per the germline V gene, CDR1 is KGHSH and CDR2 is LQKENI. The J segment lost 11 bases and the V segment lost 3 bases, leaving 8 bases of the junction unmatched. The CDR3 is 13 amino acids. This entry comes from a study of cytomegalovirus exposure and HLA in healthy donors. Notes on the study in general: As a later analysis showed, several of the most significant clusters appeared to be linked to common viral pathogens. Follow-up analysis later connected one missense variant in DCLRE1C with trimming of TCR beta V- and J-genes. In an earlier analysis, most TCR beta V segments were productive about 90% or about 30% of the time.

The sequenced sample was PBMCs. This chain uses TRBV18 with TRBJ1-1, with 8 bases identical to TRBD1. The clonotype originates from a man aged 25 to 40 in good health and CMV-seronegative. The CDR3 sequence: CASSPGQAQGAFF. In nucleotides, the CDR3 is TGTGCCAGCTCACCGGGACAGGCGCAAGGGGCTTTCTTT.